A single T cell receptor beta chain is shown here with its context. What antigen it recognizes has not been identified. The record has no base qualities; no much larger clone is one base away. These data belong to a study of neoadjuvant anti-PD-1 for oral cavity cancer (dated by TCRdb to about 2021). Background on the whole study: Before curative-intent surgical resection, most patients were given three to four biweekly doses of nivolumab at 3 mg/kg. Patients without progression received a fourth nivolumab dose around day 43 and underwent definitive surgical resection on days 50-56. Responders were defined as patients with complete response, partial response or stable disease by RECIST 1.1; non-responders were defined as patients with progression. There were about a dozen patients in the parent correlative cohort, and the response rate was roughly 34%.

Results the study describes overall, beyond this receptor: Greater tumor shrinkage was correlated with larger post-treatment sizes of preexisting intratumoral clones, suggesting that expansion of preexisting clones contributed to response. TCR analyses included only a few patients per response group, and the authors called for larger cohorts for validation. Higher pretreatment blood Treg/Th17 ratios correlated with both higher pretreatment blood TCRbeta clonality and lower post-treatment tumor TCRbeta clonality.

Interpreted using the paper, the time point label stands for: before neoadjuvant nivolumab. None of the patients had received prior systemic or radiation treatment, and all were newly diagnosed with stage II-IVA oral cavity squamous cell carcinoma. Everyone in the cohort had locally advanced, HPV-negative oral cavity squamous cell carcinoma. The samples were drawn from a longitudinal correlative study tied to a single-arm phase II trial testing neoadjuvant nivolumab in oral cavity squamous cell carcinoma. Genomic DNA-based TCRbeta sequencing was performed on subject-matched pre- and post-treatment PBMCs and tumors from three responders and three non-responders. For tumor tissue, genomic DNA extraction relied on the Maxwell RSC DNA from Tissue kit. V and J are truncated by 4 bases and 3 bases respectively, leaving an intervening sequence of 10 bases. The CDR3 covers 13 residues, taking in both the cysteine and the phenylalanine. Just the 39-base CDR3 DNA is kept, in frame starting at base 1. The germline V gene encodes CDR1 SGHRS and CDR2 YFSETQ.

Survey sequencing of tumors used two replicates per sample, and the tumor libraries mostly started from 4.5 to 6 ug of input genomic DNA. Following the manufacturer's instructions, the team built TCRbeta libraries using the immunoSEQ hsTCRbeta kit. Sequencing of the completed libraries took place using an Illumina NovaSeq 6000 S4 flow cell after they had been pooled to approximately 3 nM. Processing in the source paper ran as follows. Raw data preprocessing and quality control were performed with the immunoSEQ Analyzer. The analysis was limited to productive rearrangements, and each clonotype was defined by a unique CDR3 amino acid sequence. Using the R package tcR, the researchers computed the Gini-Simpson index as their estimate of repertoire clonality. Student's t test was used to compare Gini indices, and Pearson correlation was used to assess associations with tumor size change. TCRdb carries this immuneACCESS record with in-frame sequences only. Its versions omit some clonotypes, under half of them owing to an unresolved V gene in the studies checked, with the rest unexplained. V and J calls and clone size are those listed in that table; D and trimming were worked out from the DNA. Across this sample there are 6,500 to 9,000 clones, with 48% seen only once. Of the sample, around 11% is held by the ten largest clones.

The origin of this receptor is a person aged 35-79 years with oral cavity squamous cell carcinoma. The sequencing used tumor tissue, collected before nivolumab (anti-PD-1) treatment. The chain uses TRBV5-1 and TRBJ2-5, with the D segment possibly TRBD1 or TRBD2, each aligning over 5 bases. The CDR3 protein sequence reads: CASSQLGEETQYF. The DNA sequence is as follows: TGCGCCAGCAGCCAACTGGGGGAAGAGACCCAGTACTTC. Outside the CDR3, residues come from the reference TRBV5-1 and TRBJ2-5 proteins, so the full variable domain is: KAGVTQTPRYLIKTRGQQVTLSCSPISGHRSVSWYQQTPGQGLQFLFEYFSETQRNKGNFPGRFSGRQFSNSRSEMNVSTLELGDSALYLCASSQLGEETQYFGPGTRLLVL.